This T cell receptor (beta chain) was obtained from a study of CD4 T cells in relation to SARS-CoV-2 and coronaviruses. Germline assignment: CDR1 MNHEY and CDR2 SMNVEV (reference sequence). V was trimmed by 6 bases and J by 4 bases, leaving 20 bases between them. CDR3 length: 16 amino acids. Before the COVID-19 pandemic, during about 2011-2019, CD4+ T cells were taken from unexposed donors. The study's findings and limits: Compared with monoreactive clones, crossreactive clones showed significantly weaker SARS-CoV-2 expansion.

A word on this clone: Its antigen is undetermined.

Here immunoSEQ multiplex PCR was the method, and the copy in TCRdb shows in-frame clones only, minus some. The table has roughly 61,000 clones, 86% seen once. This TCR was sampled from a human donor in good health. The V and J genes are TRBV27 and TRBJ2-3; tentative D call: TRBD2 (5 bases). The sequenced sample was memory CD4+ T cells from PBMCs. The CDR3 spells CASRKADSQRADTQYF. CDR3 DNA sequence: TGTGCCAGCAGGAAAGCGGACTCCCAAAGGGCAGATACGCAGTATTTT.